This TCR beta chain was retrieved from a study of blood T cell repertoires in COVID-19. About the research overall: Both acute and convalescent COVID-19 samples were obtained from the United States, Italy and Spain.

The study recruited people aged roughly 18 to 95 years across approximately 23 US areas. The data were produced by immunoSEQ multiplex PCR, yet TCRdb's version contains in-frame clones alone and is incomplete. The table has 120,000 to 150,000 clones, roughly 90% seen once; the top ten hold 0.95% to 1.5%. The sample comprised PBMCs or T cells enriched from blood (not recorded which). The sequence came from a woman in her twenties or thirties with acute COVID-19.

The CDR3 DNA reads TGTGCCAGCAGCCAAACCGGGACTAGAGGCACAGATACGCAGTATTTT. Its protein is CASSQTGTRGTDTQYF. V and J are TRBV7-4 and TRBJ2-3; 8 nucleotides match TRBD2. Germline loops: CDR1 SGHVT, CDR2 SQSDAQ. Trimming took 5 bases from V and 1 from J; bases not matched to a gene: 8. The CDR3 runs 16 residues.